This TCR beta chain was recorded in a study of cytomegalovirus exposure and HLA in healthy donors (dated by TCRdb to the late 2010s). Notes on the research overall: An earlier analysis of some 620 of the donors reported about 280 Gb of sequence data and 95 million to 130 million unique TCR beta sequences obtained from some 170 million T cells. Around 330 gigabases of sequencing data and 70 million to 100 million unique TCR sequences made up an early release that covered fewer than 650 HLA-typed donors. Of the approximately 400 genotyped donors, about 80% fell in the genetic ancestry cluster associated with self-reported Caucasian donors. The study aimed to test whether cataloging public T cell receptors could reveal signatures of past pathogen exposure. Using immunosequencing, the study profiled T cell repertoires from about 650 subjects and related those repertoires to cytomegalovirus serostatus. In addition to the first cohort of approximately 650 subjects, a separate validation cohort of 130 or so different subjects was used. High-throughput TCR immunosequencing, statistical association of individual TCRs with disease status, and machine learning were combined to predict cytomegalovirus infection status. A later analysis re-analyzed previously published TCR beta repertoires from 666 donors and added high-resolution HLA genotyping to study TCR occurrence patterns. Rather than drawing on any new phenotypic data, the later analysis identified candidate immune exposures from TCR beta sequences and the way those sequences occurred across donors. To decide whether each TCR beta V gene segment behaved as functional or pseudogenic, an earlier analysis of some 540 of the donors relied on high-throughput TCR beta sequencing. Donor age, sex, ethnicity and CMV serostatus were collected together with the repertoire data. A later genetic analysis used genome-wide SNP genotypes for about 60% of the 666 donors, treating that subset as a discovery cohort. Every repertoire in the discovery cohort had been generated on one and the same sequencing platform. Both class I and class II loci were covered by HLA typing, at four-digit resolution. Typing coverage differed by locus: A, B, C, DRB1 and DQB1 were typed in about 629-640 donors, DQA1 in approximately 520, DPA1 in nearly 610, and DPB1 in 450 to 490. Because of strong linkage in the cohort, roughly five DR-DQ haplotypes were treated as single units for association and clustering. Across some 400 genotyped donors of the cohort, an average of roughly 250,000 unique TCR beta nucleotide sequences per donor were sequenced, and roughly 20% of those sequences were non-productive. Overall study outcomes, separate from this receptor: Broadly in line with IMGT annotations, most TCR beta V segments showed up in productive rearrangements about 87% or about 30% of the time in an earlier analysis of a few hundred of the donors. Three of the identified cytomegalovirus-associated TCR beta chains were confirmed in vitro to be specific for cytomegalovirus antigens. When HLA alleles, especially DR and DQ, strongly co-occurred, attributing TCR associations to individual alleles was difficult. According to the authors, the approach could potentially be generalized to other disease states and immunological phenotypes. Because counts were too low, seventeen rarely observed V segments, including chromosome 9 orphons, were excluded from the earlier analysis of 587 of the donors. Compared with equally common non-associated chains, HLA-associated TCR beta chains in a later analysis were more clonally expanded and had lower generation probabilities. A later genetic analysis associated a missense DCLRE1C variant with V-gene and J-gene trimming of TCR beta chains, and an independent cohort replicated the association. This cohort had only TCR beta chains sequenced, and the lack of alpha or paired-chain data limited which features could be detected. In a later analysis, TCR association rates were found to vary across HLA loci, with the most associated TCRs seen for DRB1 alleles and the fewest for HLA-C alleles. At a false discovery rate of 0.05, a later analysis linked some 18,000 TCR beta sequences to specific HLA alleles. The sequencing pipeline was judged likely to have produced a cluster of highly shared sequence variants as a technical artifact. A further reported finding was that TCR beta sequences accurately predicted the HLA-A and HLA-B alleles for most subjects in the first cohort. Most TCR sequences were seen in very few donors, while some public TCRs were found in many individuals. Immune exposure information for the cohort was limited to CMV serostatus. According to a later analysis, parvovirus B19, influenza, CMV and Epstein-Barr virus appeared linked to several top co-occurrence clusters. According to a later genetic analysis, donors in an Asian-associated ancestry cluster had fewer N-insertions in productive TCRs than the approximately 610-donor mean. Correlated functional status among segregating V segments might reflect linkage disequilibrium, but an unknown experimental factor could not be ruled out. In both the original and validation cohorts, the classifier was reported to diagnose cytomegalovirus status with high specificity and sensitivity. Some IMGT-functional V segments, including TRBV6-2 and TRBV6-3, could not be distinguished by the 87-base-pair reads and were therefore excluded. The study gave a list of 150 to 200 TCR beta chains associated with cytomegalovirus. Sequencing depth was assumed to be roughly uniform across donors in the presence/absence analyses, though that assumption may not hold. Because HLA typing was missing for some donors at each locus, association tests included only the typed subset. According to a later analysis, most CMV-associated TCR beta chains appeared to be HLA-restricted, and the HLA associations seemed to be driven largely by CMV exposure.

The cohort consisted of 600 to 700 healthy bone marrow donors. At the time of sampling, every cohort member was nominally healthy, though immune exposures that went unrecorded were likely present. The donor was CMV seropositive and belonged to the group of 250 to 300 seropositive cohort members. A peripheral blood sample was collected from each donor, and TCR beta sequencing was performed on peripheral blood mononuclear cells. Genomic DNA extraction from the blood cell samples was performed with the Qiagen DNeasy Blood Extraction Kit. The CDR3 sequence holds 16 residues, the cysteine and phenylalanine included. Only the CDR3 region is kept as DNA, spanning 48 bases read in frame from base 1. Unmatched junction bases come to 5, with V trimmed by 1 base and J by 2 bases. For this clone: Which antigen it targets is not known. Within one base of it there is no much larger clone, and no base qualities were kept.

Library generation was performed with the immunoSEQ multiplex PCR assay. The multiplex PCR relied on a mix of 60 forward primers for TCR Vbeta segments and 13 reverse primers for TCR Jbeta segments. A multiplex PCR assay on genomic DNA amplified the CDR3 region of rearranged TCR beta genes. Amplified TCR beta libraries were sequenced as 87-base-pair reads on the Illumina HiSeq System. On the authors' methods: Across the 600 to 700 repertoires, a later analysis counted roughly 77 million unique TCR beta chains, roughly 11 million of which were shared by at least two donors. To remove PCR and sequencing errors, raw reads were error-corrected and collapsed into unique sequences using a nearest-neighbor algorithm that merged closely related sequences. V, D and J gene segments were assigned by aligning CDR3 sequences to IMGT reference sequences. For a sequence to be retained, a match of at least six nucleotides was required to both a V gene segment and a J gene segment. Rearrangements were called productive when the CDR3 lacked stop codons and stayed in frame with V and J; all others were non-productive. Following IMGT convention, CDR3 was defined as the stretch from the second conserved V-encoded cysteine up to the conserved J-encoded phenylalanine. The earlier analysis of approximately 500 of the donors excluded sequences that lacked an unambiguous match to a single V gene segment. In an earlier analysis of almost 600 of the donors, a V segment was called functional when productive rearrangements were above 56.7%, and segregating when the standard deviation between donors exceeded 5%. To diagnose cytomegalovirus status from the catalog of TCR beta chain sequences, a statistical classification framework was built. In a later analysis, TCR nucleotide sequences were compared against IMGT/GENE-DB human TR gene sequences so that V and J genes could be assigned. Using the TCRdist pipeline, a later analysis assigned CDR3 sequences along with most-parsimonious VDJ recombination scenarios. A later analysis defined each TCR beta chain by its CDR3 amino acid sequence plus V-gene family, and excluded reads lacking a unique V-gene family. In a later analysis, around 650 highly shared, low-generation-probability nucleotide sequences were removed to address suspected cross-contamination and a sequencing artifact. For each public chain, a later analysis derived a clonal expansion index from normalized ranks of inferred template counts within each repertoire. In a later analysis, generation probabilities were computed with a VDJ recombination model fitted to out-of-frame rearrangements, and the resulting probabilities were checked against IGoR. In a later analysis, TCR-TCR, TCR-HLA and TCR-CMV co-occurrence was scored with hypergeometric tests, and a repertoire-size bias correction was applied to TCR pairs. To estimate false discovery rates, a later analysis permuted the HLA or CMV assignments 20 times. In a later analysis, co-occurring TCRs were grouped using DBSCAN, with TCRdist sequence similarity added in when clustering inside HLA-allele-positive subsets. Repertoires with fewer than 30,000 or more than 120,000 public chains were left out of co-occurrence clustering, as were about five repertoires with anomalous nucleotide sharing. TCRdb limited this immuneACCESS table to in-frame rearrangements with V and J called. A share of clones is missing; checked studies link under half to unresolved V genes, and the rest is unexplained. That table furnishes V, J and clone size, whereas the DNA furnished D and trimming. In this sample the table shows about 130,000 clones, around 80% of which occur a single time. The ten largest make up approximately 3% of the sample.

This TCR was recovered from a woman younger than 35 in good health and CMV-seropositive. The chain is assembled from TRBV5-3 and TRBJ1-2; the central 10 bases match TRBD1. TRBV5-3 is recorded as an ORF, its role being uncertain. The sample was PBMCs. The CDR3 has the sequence CARSLKLGQGNYGYTF. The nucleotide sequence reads TGTGCCAGAAGCTTGAAACTGGGACAGGGGAACTATGGCTACACCTTC.